The 20 T cell receptor beta chains given below trace back to one sample, sequenced in a study of T cells after yellow fever vaccination. MiXCR was run by TCRdb on the 5' RACE reads, yielding one entry per CDR3 protein. This sample has nearly 300,000 distinct CDR3 sequences, with 8.7% found just once. Sequenced here: CD4+ T cells sorted from PBMCs, sampled 5 days after the yellow fever booster vaccination. The receptors were gathered from a young man who received the YFV17D yellow fever vaccine.

This clonotype has at least ten counts. The chain carries TRBV29-1 and TRBJ2-1; D gene unclear. CDR3 length: 11 amino acids. V lost 2 bases and J 7 bases, leaving 6 bases between the germline ends. Germline V gene lookup returns CDR1 SQVTM and CDR2 ANQGSEA. This CDR3 is CSVETTNEQFF. The CDR3 bases are TGCAGCGTTGAAACCACAAATGAGCAGTTCTTC.

V usage is TRBV7-2 and J usage is TRBJ2-5, with unresolved D. This CDR3 has 13 residues. Trimming shortened V by 7 bases and J by 1 base, and 10 bases separated the two germline ends. Germline CDR1 is SGHTA and CDR2 is FQGNSA. CDR3 coding DNA: TGTGCCAGCAACGCTGGGCCCCAAGAGACCCAGTACTTC. Translation gives CASNAGPQETQYF.

The chain recombines TRBV18 with TRBJ2-3; TRBD1 agrees at 11 bases. The CDR3 runs to 15 residues. Germline assignment: CDR1 KGHSH and CDR2 LQKENI. Trimming removed 6 bases from V and 9 bases from J; junction bases left unmatched: 11. The CDR3 sequence: CASSHRDRGSGTQYF. The CDR3 region has the DNA TGTGCCAGCTCCCACCGGGACAGGGGGAGCGGAACGCAGTATTTT.

This clonotype was picked up a small number of times. V is TRBV9 and J is TRBJ1-5; the match to TRBD1 covers 7 bases. The CDR3 consists of 14 residues. Per germline, CDR1 SGDLS and CDR2 YYNGEE. The ends lost 4 bases at V and 5 bases at J; junction bases unmatched: 6. CDR3 region: CASSPGGKDQPQHF. The CDR3 DNA sequence: TGTGCCAGCAGCCCAGGGGGAAAAGATCAGCCCCAGCATTTT.

This clonotype came up a few times. A much more abundant neighbour one base away suggests this may be a read error. The V and J genes are TRBV7-9 and TRBJ1-1; D gene unclear. The CDR3 spans 13 residues. Germline CDR1 and CDR2: SEHNR and FQNEAQ (reference sequence). Trimming took 5 bases from V and 4 from J, leaving 11 bases between them. The CDR3 sequence: CASSVDWGTEAFF. The CDR3 coding sequence is TGTGCCAGCAGCGTAGATTGGGGCACTGAAGCTTTCTTT.

This chain links TRBV5-1 with TRBJ1-2; D gene ambiguous. Trimming removed 4 bases from V and 4 bases from J, with 11 bases in between. CDR3 length equals 13 residues. Germline CDR1 and CDR2: SGHRS and YFSETQ. The CDR3 spells CASSELTSYGYTF. DNA of the CDR3: TGCGCCAGCAGCGAACTGACAAGCTATGGCTACACCTTC.

This clonotype occurred many times. This rearrangement joins TRBV5-1 to TRBJ2-2, with 9 positions matching TRBD1. With V trimmed by 2 bases and J by 7 bases, 9 bases remained unmatched. Germline CDR1 SGHRS, CDR2 YFSETQ. The CDR3 spans 16 residues. The CDR3 DNA sequence: TGCGCCAGCAGCTTTCCCACAGGGGGCGAGTTCGGGGAGCTGTTTTTT. Translation: CASSFPTGGEFGELFF.

This clonotype was counted a few times. This sequence joins TRBV18 and TRBJ2-4; TRBD1 matches at 7 bases. Losses at the gene ends were 6 bases for V and 8 bases for J; bases not matched to a gene: 16. This CDR3 has 16 amino acids. Germline V gene sequence: CDR1 KGHSH, CDR2 LQKENI. The CDR3 bases are TGTGCCAGCTCGCCTACCACAGGGGCGACGAGGTACATTCAGTACTTC. It specifies CASSPTTGATRYIQYF.

The chain uses TRBV7-2 and TRBJ1-6, with TRBD1 as a possible D gene (6 bases). CDR1 SGHTA and CDR2 FQGNSA come from the germline V gene. Trimming removed 6 bases at V and 11 bases at J, with 11 bases between. The CDR3 has 12 amino acids. CDR3 nucleotides: TGTGCCAGCAGTCTCGGGACAACACCCCTCCACTTT. As protein: CASSLGTTPLHF.

This clonotype was seen more than once but under ten times. A much larger clone sits a single nucleotide away, making a read error possible. CDR3 residues: CASSPWKTQYF. As DNA, the CDR3 is TGTGCCAGCAGCCCCTGGAAGACCCAGTACTTC. The V and J genes are TRBV7-2 and TRBJ2-5; D not resolved. The CDR3 contains 11 residues. V shed 5 bases and J shed 6 bases, with 7 bases lying between them. Germline CDR1 SGHTA, CDR2 FQGNSA.

This clonotype was seen just once. The chain has TRBV2 and TRBJ1-5; no firm D call. Trimming left V 5 bases short and J 0 bases short, with 8 bases between. The CDR3 has 14 amino acids. Germline assignment: CDR1 SNHLY and CDR2 FYNNEI. The CDR3 bases are TGTGCCAGCAGTCAAGAATATAGCAATCAGCCCCAGCATTTT. This codes for CASSQEYSNQPQHF.

There are a few counts of this clonotype. The V and J genes are TRBV6-2 or TRBV6-3 and TRBJ2-5; TRBD1 matches 7 bases. CDR1 and CDR2 (germline): MNHEY, SVGEGT. The CDR3 runs 16 residues. Trimming cost V 6 bases and J 1 base; bases outside gene matches: 11. This CDR3 reads CASRRTGAPIQETQYF. CDR3 DNA sequence: TGTGCCAGCAGACGTACAGGGGCCCCGATCCAAGAGACCCAGTACTTC.

J is TRBJ2-7 and V is TRBV6-1; 8 nucleotides match TRBD1. Germline loops: CDR1 MNHNS, CDR2 SASEGT. V was pared by 2 bases and J by 6 bases, with 6 bases of the junction left unmatched. CDR3 length equals 14 residues. The CDR3 sequence: CASSELGTGSEQYV. The CDR3 DNA sequence: TGTGCCAGCAGTGAACTAGGGACAGGCTCCGAGCAGTACGTC.

As to this clonotype: The junction shows a germline mismatch at one end, possibly a read error. The chain links TRBV7-6 to TRBJ2-1; a weak D match, TRBD2 (5 bases). CDR3 size: 15 residues. Germline V lookup: CDR1 SGHVS, CDR2 FNYEAQ. The CDR3 loop is CASSRGLSSYNEEFF. CDR3 DNA: TGTGCCAGCAGCCGGGGATTATCTTCCTACAATGAGGAGTTCTTC. Full variable domain (remainder filled in from reference TRBV7-6 and TRBJ2-1): GAGVSQSPRYKVTKRGQDVALRCDPISGHVSLYWYRQALGQGPEFLTYFNYEAQQDKSGLPNDRFSAERPEGSISTLTIQRTEQRDSAMYRCASSRGLSSYNEEFFGPGTRLTVL.

The V call is TRBV12-3 or TRBV12-4, the J call TRBJ1-1, with D perhaps matching TRBD1 (5 bases). There are 17 residues in the CDR3. Trimming took off 3 bases at V and 0 bases at J, with 17 bases between the two ends. CDR3 DNA: TGTGCCAGCAGTTTGGGGGGAGGCCGATTCATGAACACTGAAGCTTTCTTT. Translation gives CASSLGGGRFMNTEAFF.

The genes are TRBV7-9 and TRBJ1-1; no reliable D call. The germline V gene encodes CDR1 SEHNR and CDR2 FQNEAQ (reference sequence). The CDR3 runs 15 residues. V lost 6 bases and J 3 bases, leaving 17 bases between the germline ends. Here the CDR3 DNA reads TGTGCCAGCAGAGTAGGGAATGGAGTAGACACTGAAGCTTTCTTT. It translates to CASRVGNGVDTEAFF.

The chain is built from TRBV5-1 and TRBJ1-4; 10 bases map to TRBD1. Germline trimming cut 1 base from V and 1 base from J; bases unmatched to any gene: 7. Germline CDR1 SGHRS, CDR2 YFSETQ. CDR3 length: 18 residues. The CDR3 nucleotides are TGCGCCAGCAGCTTGTCTAGTCGGACAGGGGGAACTAATGAAAAACTGTTTTTT. This gives the protein CASSLSSRTGGTNEKLFF.

This clonotype was picked up a small number of times. This chain connects TRBV6-5 to TRBJ1-1; D possibly corresponds to TRBD1 (6 bases). The CDR3 contains 13 residues. The germline V and J ends were trimmed by 2 bases and 4 bases, with 8 bases remaining between them. CDR1 MNHEY and CDR2 SVGAGI come from the germline V gene. CDR3 bases: TGTGCCAGCAGTTACGGGGGCGGCACTGAAGCTTTCTTT. Its translation is CASSYGGGTEAFF.

This clonotype was detected a few times. This chain uses TRBV5-1 with TRBJ2-1; possible D gene TRBD1, 7 bases. There are 14 residues in the CDR3. Germline CDR1 is SGHRS and CDR2 is YFSETQ. CDR3 sequence (DNA): TGCCACGGGGTTGAGGAGGGGGCCCACAATGAGCAGTTCTTC. It specifies CHGVEEGAHNEQFF.

The table lists this clonotype with many counts. The rearrangement links TRBV7-9 to TRBJ2-5, with D perhaps matching TRBD2 (8 bases). The CDR3 has 16 amino acids. Between the trimmed V and J ends, which lost 4 bases and 5 bases, there was a span of 20 bases. Germline V lookup: CDR1 SEHNR, CDR2 FQNEAQ (reference sequence). CDR3 in DNA: TGTGCCAGCAGCTCCTCGGGAGGGGGCGCATGGGAGACCCAGTACTTC. It yields the protein CASSSSGGGAWETQYF.